The 30 T cell receptor beta chains presented below share a single source sample, sequenced in a study of blood T cell repertoires in COVID-19. Sequencing used immunoSEQ multiplex PCR; TCRdb keeps in-frame clones, though not all of them. The table has 350,000 to 550,000 clones, about 89% seen once. Sequenced: peripheral blood. All receptors derive from a woman aged 25 to 39 with acute or convalescent COVID-19.

V usage is TRBV2 and J usage is TRBJ1-5; no reliable D call. The V end was cut by 7 bases, the J end by 0 bases, with 7 bases between. The CDR3 is 13 amino acids. Germline V gives CDR1 SNHLY, CDR2 FYNNEI. The CDR3 DNA follows: TGTGCCAGCAAGTCTAATAGCAATCAGCCCCAGCATTTT. As protein: CASKSNSNQPQHF.

This clone came up once. V and J are TRBV28 and TRBJ1-6; 9 nucleotides line up with TRBD1. The CDR3 runs 16 residues. Germline V gene sequence: CDR1 MDHEN, CDR2 SYDVKM. With V trimmed by 2 bases and J by 9 bases, 8 bases remained unmatched. CDR3 coding DNA: TGTGCCAGCAGTTTACCTGGGACAGGGAGCACTTCACCCCTCCACTTT. Translated, it gives CASSLPGTGSTSPLHF.

The chain is built from TRBV27 and TRBJ1-2; no clear D. Germline V gene lookup returns CDR1 MNHEY and CDR2 SMNVEV (reference sequence). There are 14 residues in the CDR3. V was pared by 6 bases and J by 7 bases, with 18 bases between. CDR3 sequence reads: CASRRTQEGGGYTF. In nucleotides, the CDR3 is TGTGCCAGCAGGCGGACCCAGGAGGGTGGTGGCTACACCTTC.

V usage is TRBV5-1 and J usage is TRBJ1-1; 7 bases match TRBD1. This CDR3 is 16 amino acids long. With V trimmed by 0 bases and J by 1 base, 6 bases remained unmatched. The V gene's germline CDR1 is SGHRS and CDR2 YFSETQ. The CDR3 DNA reads TGCGCCAGCAGCTTGGCCCCAGGGGGTGGGAACACTGAAGCTTTCTTT. Protein sequence: CASSLAPGGGNTEAFF.

The chain joins TRBV2 to TRBJ1-1; 9 nucleotides agree with TRBD1. Losses at the gene ends were 7 bases for V and 0 bases for J; bases not matched to a gene: 3. This CDR3 is built from 14 residues. The V gene's germline CDR1 is SNHLY and CDR2 FYNNEI. CDR3 region: CASTGQGLNTEAFF. CDR3 sequence (DNA): TGTGCCAGCACGGGACAGGGATTGAACACTGAAGCTTTCTTT.

This clone was detected only once. V gene TRBV15 combines with J gene TRBJ2-7; 7 bases are shared with TRBD2. Germline CDR1 LNHNV, CDR2 YYDKDF (reference sequence). V dropped 6 bases and J dropped 2; count of bases not matched to a gene: 10. The CDR3 covers 15 residues. CDR3 sequence reads: CATRGSGVGPYEQYF. The CDR3 DNA follows: TGTGCCACCAGAGGAAGCGGGGTAGGTCCCTACGAGCAGTACTTC. Using reference TRBV15 and TRBJ2-7 for the parts outside the CDR3, the full variable domain is DAMVIQNPRYQVTQFGKPVTLSCSQTLNHNVMYWYQQKSSQAPKLLFHYYDKDFNNEADTPDNFQSRRPNTSFCFLDIRSPGLGDTAMYLCATRGSGVGPYEQYFGPGTRLTVT.

The CDR3 nucleotides read TGTGCCAGCAGCTTGGCCGGGGGGGCTCCCTACGAGCAGTACTTC. Its translation is CASSLAGGAPYEQYF. V and J are TRBV5-6 and TRBJ2-7; 8 nucleotides align to TRBD2. Germline assignment: CDR1 SGHDT and CDR2 YYEEEE. Trimming took 0 bases from V and 2 from J; bases not matched to a gene: 4. This CDR3 contains 15 residues.

This chain uses TRBV29-1 with TRBJ1-2; TRBD1 is a possible D gene (6 bases). This CDR3 is built from 15 residues. The germline V gene has CDR1 SQVTM and CDR2 ANQGSEA. The V and J ends lost 2 bases and 3 bases respectively, with 16 bases between them. CDR3 coding DNA: TGCAGCGTTGAAACCCAGGCAGGGGAGCACTATGGCTACACCTTC. This codes for CSVETQAGEHYGYTF.

CDR3: CASSGTSGGAVTDTQYF. As DNA, the CDR3 is TGTGCCAGCAGTGGGACTAGCGGGGGAGCTGTAACAGATACGCAGTATTTT. The chain couples TRBV28 to TRBJ2-3, with 14 bases that match TRBD2. The J segment lost 3 bases and the V segment lost 5 bases, leaving 7 bases of the junction unmatched. The CDR3 contains 17 residues. Germline V lookup: CDR1 MDHEN, CDR2 SYDVKM.

This sequence joins TRBV24-1 and TRBJ2-2, with D possibly being TRBD1 (5 bases). The germline gives CDR1 KGHDR, CDR2 SFDVKD. The V end was cut by 5 bases, the J end by 5 bases, with 8 bases between. This CDR3 region has 13 residues. The chain's CDR3 is CATSVQGTGELFF. CDR3 sequence (DNA): TGTGCCACCAGTGTTCAGGGAACCGGGGAGCTGTTTTTT.

The chain employs TRBV4-2 and TRBJ2-2; D call uncertain. The CDR3 is made up of 15 amino acids. Germline V gives CDR1 LGHNA, CDR2 YNFKEQ. Trimming took 3 bases from V and 4 from J, leaving 12 bases between them. The CDR3 coding sequence is TGTGCCAGCAGCCAGACGGGTTTAGGCACCGGGGAGCTGTTTTTT. Its protein is CASSQTGLGTGELFF.

The V and J genes are TRBV5-6 and TRBJ1-2, with TRBD1 matching 8 bases. The trim removed 4 bases at V and 7 bases at J, leaving 6 bases unmatched. In germline, CDR1 is SGHDT, CDR2 YYEEEE. This CDR3 contains 13 residues. The CDR3 region is CASSVPGGTGYTF. The CDR3 bases are TGTGCCAGCAGCGTCCCAGGGGGCACTGGCTACACCTTC.

The chain couples TRBV7-6 to TRBJ2-7; 8 bases are shared with TRBD1. Germline-derived CDR1 and CDR2 are SGHVS and FNYEAQ. The CDR3 is made up of 15 amino acids. With V trimmed by 3 bases and J by 0 bases, 4 bases remained unmatched. The CDR3 protein is CASSLGQAFSYEQYF. DNA of the CDR3: TGTGCCAGCAGCTTGGGACAGGCCTTCTCCTACGAGCAGTACTTC.

V is TRBV19 and J is TRBJ1-5; 8 nucleotides line up with TRBD1. After removal of 5 bases from V and 0 bases from J, the junction contained 9 bases not matched to a gene. The CDR3 extends over 17 amino acids. Germline V lookup: CDR1 LNHDA, CDR2 SQIVND (reference sequence). Here the CDR3 DNA reads TGTGCCAGTAGTGTCCGGGACAGGAGAAATAGCAATCAGCCCCAGCATTTT. This sequence encodes CASSVRDRRNSNQPQHF.

V gene TRBV7-8 combines with J gene TRBJ2-3; 8 bases fit TRBD2. Germline CDR1 is SGHVS and CDR2 is FQNEAQ. J lost 9 bases, V lost 3 bases, and 11 bases had no gene match. CDR3 length: 15 residues. Written as DNA, the CDR3 is TGTGCCAGCAGCTTGGAGGGGGGGAGCGGGAGAACGCAGTATTTT. This translates into CASSLEGGSGRTQYF.

The rearrangement joins TRBV12-5 to TRBJ1-6; possible D gene TRBD1, 6 bases. V lost 5 bases to trimming and J lost 8 bases, with 13 bases between them. Germline V gene lookup returns CDR1 LGHNT and CDR2 FRNRAP. The CDR3 sequence is 14 residues long. The CDR3 DNA is TGTGCTAGTGGTAACAGGGTCGGCGATTCACCCCTCCACTTT. Its protein is CASGNRVGDSPLHF.

CDR3 DNA: TGTGCCAGCAGGCCCACATGGCCACCCCTCCACTTT. Translated: CASRPTWPPLHF. The chain employs TRBV28 and TRBJ1-6; unclear D gene. The germline V gene encodes CDR1 MDHEN and CDR2 SYDVKM. Trimming cost V 6 bases and J 11 bases, with 11 bases left between them. The CDR3 runs to 12 residues. Using reference TRBV28 and TRBJ1-6 for the parts outside the CDR3, the full variable domain is DVKVTQSSRYLVKRTGEKVFLECVQDMDHENMFWYRQDPGLGLRLIYFSYDVKMKEKGDIPEGYSVSREKKERFSLILESASTNQTSMYLCASRPTWPPLHFGNGTRLTVT.

This chain uses TRBV5-1 with TRBJ2-5, with TRBD2 identical over 8 bases. The CDR3 runs to 16 residues. CDR1 SGHRS and CDR2 YFSETQ come from the germline V gene. V was pared by 7 bases and J by 7 bases, with 18 bases of the junction left unmatched. CDR3: CASDNSSGGAGVTQYF. In DNA, the CDR3 is TGCGCCAGCGATAATAGCTCCGGGGGGGCCGGGGTGACCCAGTACTTC.

The chain links TRBV6-1 to TRBJ1-2; no clear D. Germline CDR1 reads MNHNS; CDR2 reads SASEGT. This CDR3 spans 12 amino acids. The ends were cut back, 3 bases at V and 5 bases at J, with 7 bases in the middle. The CDR3 loop is CASSDAGYGYTF. In DNA, the CDR3 is TGTGCCAGCAGTGATGCGGGGTATGGCTACACCTTC.

The sample holds a few counts of this clone. V gene TRBV14 combines with J gene TRBJ2-7; 8 bases agree with TRBD1. The CDR3 runs to 15 residues. Losses at the gene ends were 0 bases for V and 4 bases for J; bases not matched to a gene: 5. Germline lookup yields CDR1 SGHDN and CDR2 FVKESK. The CDR3 nucleotides read TGTGCCAGCAGCCAAGAATGGACAGGGTCGTACGAGCAGTACTTC. Protein product: CASSQEWTGSYEQYF.

This sequence joins TRBV3-1 (or the pseudogene TRBV3-2) and TRBJ2-3; the match to TRBD2 covers 7 bases. CDR1 LGHDT and CDR2 YNNKEL come from the germline V gene (reference sequence). This CDR3 spans 14 amino acids. Trimming cost V 1 base and J 6 bases; bases outside gene matches: 4. DNA of the CDR3: TGTGCCAGCAGCCAAGGGCGGGGGTACGATACGCAGTATTTT. Its protein is CASSQGRGYDTQYF.

This clone was observed a few times. The rearrangement uses TRBV5-1 and TRBJ1-1; the D gene is possibly TRBD1 (5 bases). In germline, CDR1 is SGHRS, CDR2 YFSETQ. Between the trimmed V and J ends, which lost 0 bases and 9 bases, there was a span of 18 bases. CDR3 length equals 15 residues. The CDR3 region is CASSLAGLGTEKAFF. The CDR3 DNA is TGCGCCAGCAGCTTGGCCGGACTAGGGACGGAGAAAGCTTTCTTT.

This chain joins TRBV14 and TRBJ1-2; tentative D call: TRBD1 (6 bases). Germline-derived CDR1 and CDR2 are SGHDN and FVKESK. The germline V and J ends were trimmed by 0 bases and 4 bases, with 12 bases remaining between them. The CDR3 length is 15 residues. The CDR3 spells CASSQEAQGIYGYTF. CDR3 nucleotide sequence: TGTGCCAGCAGCCAAGAGGCACAGGGAATCTATGGCTACACCTTC.

The chain recombines TRBV5-1 with TRBJ2-1, with TRBD1 identical over 9 bases. CDR1 SGHRS and CDR2 YFSETQ come from the germline V gene. The CDR3 consists of 15 residues. The V segment lost 4 bases and the J segment 4 bases; nucleotides outside the gene matches: 6. The CDR3 protein is CASSPEGQGYNEQFF. The CDR3 DNA reads TGCGCCAGCAGCCCCGAGGGACAGGGATACAATGAGCAGTTCTTC.

This chain links TRBV7-2 with TRBJ2-1; D is possibly TRBD2 (5 bases). The V gene's germline CDR1 is SGHTA and CDR2 FQGNSA. The CDR3 loop spans 13 amino acids. V was cut by 1 base and J by 8 bases, with 9 bases left in between. The CDR3 is CASSLVWRDEQFF. CDR3 DNA: TGTGCCAGCAGCTTAGTCTGGCGGGATGAGCAGTTCTTC.

The chain employs TRBV28 and TRBJ1-2, with 7 bases lining up with TRBD1. V shed 7 bases, J shed 3 bases, and the junction held 11 bases outside the gene matches. The CDR3 has 15 amino acids. Germline V CDR1 and CDR2: MDHEN, SYDVKM. In DNA, the CDR3 is TGTGCCAGCATCATCCGGGACAGCGACTACTATGGCTACACCTTC. Its protein product is CASIIRDSDYYGYTF.

The CDR3 DNA sequence: TGCGCCAGCAGTGAGCTCCAGAAACAGTATTTT. It yields the protein CASSELQKQYF. The chain combines TRBV10-2 with TRBJ2-3; D remains unclear. The CDR3 runs to 11 residues. Germline CDR1 WSHSY, CDR2 SAAADI. Trimming took off 2 bases at V and 12 bases at J, with 9 bases between the two ends.

This clone was detected once. The chain joins TRBV7-9 to TRBJ2-4; D call uncertain. Looked up from germline, CDR1 is SEHNR and CDR2 is FQNEAQ (reference sequence). The V end lost 4 bases, the J end lost 0 bases, and 13 bases lay between the germline ends. The CDR3 runs 16 residues. The CDR3 bases are TGTGCCAGCAGCTCCAGTCGCGGTTTAGCCAAAAACATTCAGTACTTC. Translation: CASSSSRGLAKNIQYF.

Turning to this clone: The junction departs from germline at one end; a sequencing error may be responsible. V gene TRBV3-1 (or the pseudogene TRBV3-2) combines with J gene TRBJ2-7; possibly TRBD1 for D (5 bases). The germline CDR1 and CDR2 sequences are LGHDT and YNNKEL (reference sequence). This CDR3 has 16 residues. CDR3 coding DNA: TGTGCCAGCAGCAAAGAATCAGGGTACGTTTCCTACGAGCAGTACTTC. Its protein product is CASSKESGYVSYEQYF.

The chain links TRBV18 to TRBJ2-1; D possibly corresponds to TRBD1 (6 bases). V lost 7 bases and J 8 bases, leaving 15 bases between the germline ends. Germline lookup yields CDR1 KGHSH and CDR2 LQKENI. The CDR3 consists of 13 residues. CDR3 sequence (DNA): TGTGCCAGCTGTCAGGGTGGGGGCGATGAGCAGTTCTTC. This gives the protein CASCQGGGDEQFF. Variable domain in full (rest from reference TRBV18 and TRBJ2-1): NAGVMQNPRHLVRRRGQEARLRCSPMKGHSHVYWYRQLPEEGLKFMVYLQKENIIDESGMPKERFSAEFPKEGPSILRIQQVVRGDSAAYFCASCQGGGDEQFFGPGTRLTVL.